This T cell receptor (beta chain) stems from a study of post-analysis software for immune sequencing data. Study observations and caveats: A few TRBV segments, TRBV5-6, TRBV5-1 and TRBV20-1 among them, were found more frequent in patients than controls.

The CDR3 consists of 13 residues. Trimming shortened V by 6 bases and J by 2 bases, and 9 bases separated the two germline ends. Per the germline V gene, CDR1 is MNHEY and CDR2 is SVGAGI. Unique-molecular-identifier-tagged TCR beta cDNA libraries were used. TCRdb recomputed calls from the PCR reads with MiXCR, one row per CDR3 protein. This table holds around 440,000 distinct CDR3 sequences, roughly 45% found once. Concerning this clonotype: Its antigen remains unknown.

The J gene is TRBJ2-3, the V gene TRBV6-5; D gene ambiguous. Sequencing input: blood. The origin of this receptor is a girl aged 5 to 17 with multiple sclerosis. Here the CDR3 DNA reads TGTGCCAGCAGAACTCCGAACACAGATACGCAGTATTTT. Its protein product is CASRTPNTDTQYF.